The rows below give T cell receptor beta chains drawn from one sample of a study of blood T cell repertoires in COVID-19. Profiled with immunoSEQ multiplex PCR; TCRdb holds only in-frame clones, not every one. The sample carries fewer than 200,000 clones, 75% to 80% recorded once. The material sequenced was peripheral blood. These receptors originate from a woman aged 65 to 85 with acute or convalescent COVID-19. Both conserved end residues are trimmed from each CDR3. Only part of the rows carry a size: once, few, many, or a class if the clone is expanded.

>TRBV11-2|TRBJ1-3|13|few
ASSLRWGDGNTIY
>TRBV6-1|TRBJ1-2|13|once
ASSEYGQFNYGYT
>TRBV6-6|TRBJ2-1|12|medium-sized
ASSPGLGMNEQF
>TRBV3-1/TRBV3-2|TRBJ2-2|11|.
ASSHPGHGELF
>TRBV24-1|TRBJ1-2|12|.
ATSDTGTRYGYT
>TRBV19|TRBJ1-5|13|.
ASSIQNRSNQPQH
>TRBV4-2|TRBJ2-7|14|few
ASSRYRTGDGYEQY
>TRBV6-5|TRBJ1-4|13|.
ASSSGQGGSEKLF
>TRBV5-1|TRBJ1-4|12|.
ASSAGGVNEKLF
>TRBV3-1/TRBV3-2|TRBJ2-1|13|.
ASSQPDRVSDEQF
>TRBV30|TRBJ2-1|14|.
AWSVRSGSRYNEQF
>TRBV5-5|TRBJ2-3|10|.
ASSFGTDTQY
>TRBV5-6|TRBJ2-1|14|.
ASSYLAGRAYNEQF
>TRBV5-1|TRBJ2-7|11|.
ASSTGDWYEQY
>TRBV10-1|TRBJ1-1|12|.
ASSESGRHTEAF
>TRBV6-4|TRBJ1-1|11|once
ASSDSSLTEAF
>TRBV2|TRBJ2-1|9|.
ASGTGGGQF
>TRBV4-1|TRBJ2-5|15|.
ASSRGTQGGYQETQY
>TRBV6-6|TRBJ2-7|11|few
ASSSGLANEQY
>TRBV7-2|TRBJ2-5|13|.
ASSLSSGSWETQY
>TRBV9|TRBJ1-2|13|.
ASSVGNSLAMSYT
>TRBV19|TRBJ2-1|13|.
ASSISGLSYNEQF
>TRBV15|TRBJ2-7|11|.
ATSRGQGGEQY
>TRBV3-1/TRBV3-2|TRBJ2-1|15|.
ASSHPPGLAGGNEQF
>TRBV5-1|TRBJ2-1|10|.
ASSREGDEQF
>TRBV5-1|TRBJ1-4|13|.
ASSLEGATNEKLF
>TRBV11-2|TRBJ2-3|14|.
ASSLVLAGGSDTQY
>TRBV24-1|TRBJ2-2|14|.
ATSLSGTGGTGELF